This T cell receptor (beta chain) was sequenced during a study of T cell responses to AZD1222 COVID-19 vaccine. Study overall: It was second doses at about 4 or about 12 weeks that were pooled. Study-level points and caveats: Sampling that yielded the repertoires occurred only after the peak T cell response. Dominant at 160-218 and 743-854, vaccine-associated CD4 TCRs also spanned spike.

Looked up from germline, CDR1 is SGHRS and CDR2 is YFSETQ. The CDR3 spans 13 residues. Trimming removed 2 bases from V and 11 bases from J, with 16 bases in between. The method was immunoSEQ multiplex PCR; TCRdb's version includes in-frame clones alone and lacks a portion of them. The sample yields about 120,000 clones, 92% seen once. Worth noting for this clone: Its antigen remains unknown.

V usage is TRBV5-1 and J usage is TRBJ1-1; D gene uncertain. The sequencing here drew on peripheral blood, taken on day 0 of AZD1222 vaccination. The TCR originated in an adult in good health. The CDR3 DNA is TGCGCCAGCAGCTTTGAGCCCCAGCTGGAGGCTTTCTTT. Its protein is CASSFEPQLEAFF.